These 22 T cell receptor beta chains came from one sample sequenced in a study of cytomegalovirus exposure and HLA in healthy donors. The PCR employed 60 Vbeta primers together with 13 Jbeta primers. The method was immunoSEQ multiplex PCR; TCRdb's version includes in-frame clones alone and lacks a portion of them. The repertoire holds about 160,000 clones, with around 68% as singletons. Sequencing input: PBMCs. The receptor set was obtained from a man between 50 and 59 years old in good health and CMV-seronegative.

The chain couples TRBV5-1 to TRBJ2-7, with 7 positions matching TRBD2. Losses at the gene ends were 0 bases for V and 1 base for J; bases not matched to a gene: 7. This CDR3 is built from 16 residues. Germline V gives CDR1 SGHRS, CDR2 YFSETQ. This CDR3 is CASSLVGAGVSYEQYF. Written as DNA, the CDR3 is TGCGCCAGCAGCTTGGTAGGTGCGGGGGTATCCTACGAGCAGTACTTC.

This clone occurred once. V gene TRBV28 combines with J gene TRBJ1-2, with 9 bases matching TRBD1. Germline lookup yields CDR1 MDHEN and CDR2 SYDVKM. CDR3 size: 16 residues. Germline trimming cut 5 bases from V and 8 bases from J; bases unmatched to any gene: 15. CDR3: CASSPRPGTGNDGYTF. The CDR3 region has the DNA TGTGCCAGCAGTCCCCGTCCCGGGACAGGGAATGACGGCTACACCTTC.

The table lists this clone with a count of one. This chain links TRBV9 with TRBJ2-7, with D possibly TRBD2 on 5 matching bases. In germline, CDR1 is SGDLS, CDR2 YYNGEE. The CDR3 is made up of 14 amino acids. Trimming took 3 bases from V and 2 from J, leaving 12 bases between them. The CDR3 is CASSGQDGAYEQYF. CDR3 bases: TGTGCCAGCAGCGGCCAGGACGGGGCCTACGAGCAGTACTTC.

The chain employs TRBV6-5 and TRBJ2-1, with 8 bases lining up with TRBD1. The CDR3 runs to 15 residues. Germline CDR1 MNHEY, CDR2 SVGAGI. Trimming removed 6 bases from V and 4 bases from J; junction bases left unmatched: 8. The CDR3 is CASREQGVGYNEQFF. DNA for the CDR3: TGTGCCAGCAGAGAACAGGGGGTGGGTTACAATGAGCAGTTCTTC.

This clone was seen only once. The junction and the germline gene differ at one end; a read error may be behind it. The chain recombines TRBV7-7 with TRBJ2-1; 10 bases line up with TRBD1. Germline V gene lookup returns CDR1 SSHAT and CDR2 FNYEAQ (reference sequence). CDR3 length: 15 residues. The CDR3 coding sequence is TGTGCTAGCAGCACGGGGACAGGGGAAGGCAATGAGCAGTTCTTC. Translating gives CASSTGTGEGNEQFF. Based on the CDR3 plus reference TRBV7-7 and TRBJ2-1, the full variable domain is GAGVSQSPRYKVTKRGQDVTLRCDPISSHATLYWYQQALGQGPEFLTYFNYEAQPDKSGLPSDRFSAERPEGSISTLTIQRTEQRDSAMYRCASSTGTGEGNEQFFGPGTRLTVL.

The table lists this clone with a count of one. The gene calls are TRBV5-4 and TRBJ1-1; TRBD1 matches at 9 bases. Germline V gives CDR1 SGHNT, CDR2 YYREEE (reference sequence). The V segment lost 2 bases and the J segment 0 bases; nucleotides outside the gene matches: 2. This CDR3 contains 15 residues. For the CDR3, the DNA is TGTGCCAGCAGCTTCGACAGGGGGTTGAACACTGAAGCTTTCTTT. Encoded protein: CASSFDRGLNTEAFF.

This clone was picked up a small number of times. The gene calls are TRBV9 and TRBJ2-2; 16 bases match TRBD2. V dropped 1 base and J dropped 8; count of bases not matched to a gene: 11. CDR1 is SGDLS and CDR2 is YYNGEE in the germline V gene. The CDR3 totals 19 residues. CDR3 coding DNA: TGTGCCAGCAGCGTATTCCCCGCCGGGACTAGCGGGGGGGCAGGGGAGCTGTTTTTT. Amino acid sequence: CASSVFPAGTSGGAGELFF.

This clone has just one count. J is TRBJ2-5 and V is TRBV7-9, with TRBD1 identical over 7 bases. The length of the CDR3 is 16 residues. Germline V lookup: CDR1 SEHNR, CDR2 FQNEAQ (reference sequence). The J segment lost 0 bases and the V segment lost 2 bases, leaving 6 bases of the junction unmatched. DNA for the CDR3: TGTGCCAGCAGCTTATCTCGGACAGGCAACCAAGAGACCCAGTACTTC. This translates into CASSLSRTGNQETQYF.

The chain carries TRBV11-2 and TRBJ2-5, with D perhaps TRBD1 (6 bases). The CDR3 has 14 residues. The germline V gene has CDR1 SGHAT and CDR2 FQNNGV. V gave up 4 bases and J gave up 5 bases, with 14 bases separating them. For the CDR3, the DNA is TGTGCCAGCAGCTCCCAGGGGAAGGATGAGACCCAGTACTTC. This codes for CASSSQGKDETQYF.

CDR3 in DNA: TGTGCCAGTACCAGGCATAGTTTAACTGGGGCCAACGTCCTGACTTTC. Protein product: CASTRHSLTGANVLTF. This rearrangement joins TRBV19 to TRBJ2-6; no definite D call. Germline loops: CDR1 LNHDA, CDR2 SQIVND (reference sequence). Between the trimmed V and J ends, which lost 7 bases and 2 bases, there was a span of 15 bases. The CDR3 consists of 16 residues.

This clone was recorded a few times. The chain employs TRBV7-2 and TRBJ1-1; the match to TRBD1 covers 8 bases. In germline, CDR1 is SGHTA, CDR2 FQGNSA. This CDR3 has 15 amino acids. The V gene end was trimmed by 5 bases and the J gene end by 4 bases; junction bases not matched to a gene: 9. The CDR3 is CASSPWTGLGTEAFF. The CDR3, as DNA: TGTGCCAGCAGCCCATGGACAGGGCTTGGCACTGAAGCTTTCTTT.

This clone has a handful of counts. This chain uses TRBV7-8 with TRBJ1-6; the match to TRBD1 covers 7 bases. This CDR3 is 15 amino acids long. CDR1 is SGHVS and CDR2 is FQNEAQ in the germline V gene. V shed 2 bases and J 5 bases; nucleotides not matched to a gene: 3. This CDR3 is CASSLQGVDNSPLHF. DNA for the CDR3: TGTGCCAGCAGCTTACAGGGGGTTGATAATTCACCCCTCCACTTT. Full variable domain (outside the CDR3, taken from reference TRBV7-8 and TRBJ1-6): GAGVSQSPRYKVAKRGQDVALRCDPISGHVSLFWYQQALGQGPEFLTYFQNEAQLDKSGLPSDRFFAERPEGSVSTLKIQRTQQEDSAVYLCASSLQGVDNSPLHFGNGTRLTVT.

The chain employs TRBV5-1 and TRBJ2-2; D not resolved. Trimming took off 2 bases at V and 2 bases at J, with 13 bases between the two ends. The CDR3 consists of 16 residues. Germline CDR1 is SGHRS and CDR2 is YFSETQ. The CDR3 bases are TGCGCCAGCAGCTTTCTCGGTAGTTCCAACACCGGGGAGCTGTTTTTT. Its translation is CASSFLGSSNTGELFF.

This clone appeared once. This chain joins TRBV9 and TRBJ1-1; no clear D gene. The germline V gene has CDR1 SGDLS and CDR2 YYNGEE. This CDR3 contains 13 residues. Deletions cut 0 bases from V and 4 bases from J, with 7 bases between. CDR3 nucleotide sequence: TGTGCCAGCAGCGTAGACGGGAGCACTGAAGCTTTCTTT. Translating gives CASSVDGSTEAFF.

The chain combines TRBV7-2 with TRBJ1-2; 7 bases are shared with TRBD1. J gave up 5 bases and V 3 bases, and 3 bases lay outside the gene matches. CDR3 length equals 13 residues. Germline CDR1 is SGHTA and CDR2 is FQGNSA. The CDR3 reads CASSFDRVYGYTF. Written as DNA, the CDR3 is TGTGCCAGCAGCTTTGACAGGGTTTATGGCTACACCTTC.

The chain links TRBV7-2 to TRBJ1-5, with D perhaps matching TRBD1 (5 bases). Trimming cost V 4 bases and J 2 bases, with 9 bases left between them. The CDR3 sequence is 14 residues long. CDR1 SGHTA and CDR2 FQGNSA come from the germline V gene. The CDR3 loop is CASSSREGNQPQHF. Written as DNA, the CDR3 is TGTGCCAGCAGCTCCAGGGAGGGCAATCAGCCCCAGCATTTT.

This clone came up a few times. The chain couples TRBV2 to TRBJ1-1; weak D call: TRBD1 (5 bases). The CDR3 consists of 12 residues. Trimming removed 6 bases from V and 11 bases from J, with 16 bases in between. Germline values: CDR1 SNHLY, CDR2 FYNNEI. The CDR3 protein is CASRPARGRAFF. CDR3 bases: TGTGCCAGCAGGCCAGCCCGGGGGAGGGCTTTCTTT.

This clone was picked up a small number of times. The rearrangement links TRBV6-5 to TRBJ1-1, with 8 bases lining up with TRBD1. Germline CDR1 reads MNHEY; CDR2 reads SVGAGI. The CDR3 contains 14 residues. V was pared by 9 bases and J by 3 bases, with 9 bases of the junction left unmatched. The CDR3, as DNA: TGTGCCAGTCGAGGGCAGGGGGCTTACACTGAAGCTTTCTTT. Amino acid sequence: CASRGQGAYTEAFF.

This clone was counted only a few times. The V gene is TRBV19, the J gene TRBJ2-7; possibly TRBD2 for D (6 bases). Per the germline V gene, CDR1 is LNHDA and CDR2 is SQIVND (reference sequence). The CDR3 consists of 13 residues. The V end lost 9 bases, the J end lost 1 base, and 13 bases lay between the germline ends. DNA of the CDR3: TGTGCCAGCACGGGGACTCCATCCTACGAGCAGTACTTC. It translates to CASTGTPSYEQYF.

The CDR3 region has the DNA TGTGCCAGCAGCTTAGGGCAAACCTATGGCTACACCTTC. This encodes CASSLGQTYGYTF. V gene TRBV7-2 combines with J gene TRBJ1-2, with D unresolved. CDR1 and CDR2 (germline): SGHTA, FQGNSA. V lost 1 base to trimming and J lost 4 bases, with 7 bases between them. The CDR3 is 13 residues long.

The rearrangement links TRBV5-1 to TRBJ2-5, with D possibly matching TRBD2 (5 bases). The CDR3 runs 16 residues. Germline V gives CDR1 SGHRS, CDR2 YFSETQ. The V end was cut by 5 bases, the J end by 4 bases, with 21 bases between. The CDR3 DNA sequence: TGCGCCAGCAGTCCCGGGGAAGCGGTAAGCTCAGAGACCCAGTACTTC. Protein: CASSPGEAVSSETQYF.

The chain couples TRBV11-1 to TRBJ1-3, with 8 bases that match TRBD1. The germline V gene encodes CDR1 SGHAT and CDR2 FQDESV (reference sequence). CDR3 length: 15 residues. V shed 2 bases, J shed 3 bases, and the junction held 3 bases outside the gene matches. CDR3 DNA: TGTGCCAGCAGCTTACAGGGGGCGATTGGAAACACCATATATTTT. The encoded protein is CASSLQGAIGNTIYF.